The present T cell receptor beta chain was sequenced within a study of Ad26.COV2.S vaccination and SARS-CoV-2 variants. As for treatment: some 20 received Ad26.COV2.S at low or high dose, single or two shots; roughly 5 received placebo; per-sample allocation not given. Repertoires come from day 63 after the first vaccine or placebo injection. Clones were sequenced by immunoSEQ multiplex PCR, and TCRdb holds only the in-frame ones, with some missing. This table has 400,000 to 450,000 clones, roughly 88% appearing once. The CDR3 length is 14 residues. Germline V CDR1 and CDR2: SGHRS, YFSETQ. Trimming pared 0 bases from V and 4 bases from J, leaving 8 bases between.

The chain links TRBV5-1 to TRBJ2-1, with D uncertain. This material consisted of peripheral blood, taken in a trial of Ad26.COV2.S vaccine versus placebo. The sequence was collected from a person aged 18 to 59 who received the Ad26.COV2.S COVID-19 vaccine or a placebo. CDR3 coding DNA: TGCGCCAGCAGCTTGGACGGCGTATACAATGAGCAGTTCTTC. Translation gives CASSLDGVYNEQFF.